Given below is one TCR beta chain in context. The sample comes from a study of blood T cells in healthy people across ages. A J-beta primer mix and a sample-barcoded 5' primer were used in a second PCR of about 6 to 12 cycles. TCRdb re-analysed the 5' RACE reads in MiXCR, keeping a single row per CDR3 protein. The sample holds about 730,000 distinct CDR3 sequences, approximately 43% seen once. Trimming removed 3 bases from V and 2 bases from J, with 21 bases in between. Looked up from germline, CDR1 is SGHDN and CDR2 is FVKESK. This CDR3 has 18 residues. Sequencing was carried out using blood. The origin of this receptor is a woman aged 55-69 years in good health. This chain uses TRBV14 with TRBJ2-3, with D possibly called TRBD1 or TRBD2 (5 bases each). CDR3 in DNA: TGTGCCAGCAGCCACCCCCCGGGACCGAGGGGATTCACAGATACGCAGTATTTT. As protein: CASSHPPGPRGFTDTQYF. Variable domain in full (rest from reference TRBV14 and TRBJ2-3): EAGVTQFPSHSVIEKGQTVTLRCDPISGHDNLYWYRRVMGKEIKFLLHFVKESKQDESGMPNNRFLAERTGGTYSTLKVQPAELEDSGVYFCASSHPPGPRGFTDTQYFGPGTRLTVL.